This entry lists 9 T cell receptor beta chains sequenced from one sample in a study of long-term antiretroviral therapy in people with HIV. Researchers report immunoSEQ v3.0 was run at survey level. The method was immunoSEQ multiplex PCR; TCRdb's version includes in-frame clones alone and lacks a portion of them. The sample shows more than 20,000 clones, 81% of them seen only once. This sample comprised unsorted PBMCs, obtained at the start of antiretroviral therapy, before treatment. Source of these receptors: a woman aged 18-35 years with HIV.

This clone was counted only a few times. The J gene is TRBJ2-7, the V gene TRBV5-4, with 11 bases identical to TRBD2. The ends lost 2 bases at V and 5 bases at J; junction bases unmatched: 6. CDR1 SGHNT and CDR2 YYREEE come from the germline V gene (reference sequence). This CDR3 region has 15 residues. The CDR3 spells CASSLALAGVNEQYF. The CDR3 DNA reads as TGTGCCAGCAGCTTAGCACTAGCGGGAGTCAACGAGCAGTACTTC. The whole variable domain, remainder taken from reference TRBV5-4 and TRBJ2-7, is ETGVTQSPTHLIKTRGQQVTLRCSSQSGHNTVSWYQQALGQGPQFIFQYYREEENGRGNFPPRFSGLQFPNYSSELNVNALELDDSALYLCASSLALAGVNEQYFGPGTRLTVT.

This chain uses TRBV19 with TRBJ1-1, with D perhaps TRBD1 (5 bases). Germline CDR1 is LNHDA and CDR2 is SQIVND (reference sequence). Trimming removed 1 base at V and 4 bases at J, with 10 bases between. CDR3 length equals 14 residues. DNA for the CDR3: TGTGCCAGTAGTATAGGTCCGGGGGGCACTGAAGCTTTCTTT. Residues: CASSIGPGGTEAFF.

The chain uses TRBV11-1 and TRBJ1-1; D is uncertain. The germline gives CDR1 SGHAT, CDR2 FQDESV (reference sequence). The CDR3 consists of 15 residues. Trimming left V 1 base short and J 0 bases short, with 9 bases between. The CDR3 region is CASSLEGGLNTEAFF. CDR3 DNA: TGTGCCAGCAGCTTAGAAGGCGGCCTGAACACTGAAGCTTTCTTT.

The chain has TRBV11-1 and TRBJ1-5; D is ambiguous. The CDR3 is 15 residues long. V lost 5 bases and J lost 0, with 11 bases in between. Germline CDR1 is SGHAT and CDR2 is FQDESV (reference sequence). The CDR3 nucleotides read TGTGCCAGCAGCCGCGGGTACCTTAGCAATCAGCCCCAGCATTTT. Translated: CASSRGYLSNQPQHF. Looking up the rest from reference TRBV11-1 and TRBJ1-5 gives the full variable domain: EAEVAQSPRYKITEKSQAVAFWCDPISGHATLYWYRQILGQGPELLVQFQDESVVDDSQLPKDRFSAERLKGVDSTLKIQPAELGDSAMYLCASSRGYLSNQPQHFGDGTRLSIL.

This chain links TRBV7-3 with TRBJ2-4; TRBD2 is a possible D gene (6 bases). V was trimmed by 5 bases and J by 9 bases, leaving 14 bases between them. This CDR3 comprises 13 residues. The germline gives CDR1 SGHTA, CDR2 FQGTGA. The CDR3 sequence: CASSPIEGGIQYF. The CDR3 DNA reads as TGTGCCAGCAGCCCCATCGAGGGAGGCATTCAGTACTTC.

This chain joins TRBV10-3 and TRBJ1-4, with a tentative D call TRBD1 (6 bases). Between the trimmed V and J ends, which lost 4 bases and 7 bases, there was a span of 10 bases. Per the germline V gene, CDR1 is ENHRY and CDR2 is SYGVKD. The length of the CDR3 is 13 residues. CDR3 nucleotide sequence: TGTGCCATCAGTGCGGGGGCAAGTGAAAAACTGTTTTTT. It codes for CAISAGASEKLFF.

This clone has a single count. This rearrangement joins TRBV10-2 to TRBJ1-4; the D is unclear. The CDR3 spans 14 residues. Germline CDR1 is WSHSY and CDR2 is SAAADI. Deletions cut 3 bases from V and 8 bases from J, with 13 bases between. CDR3 DNA sequence: TGCGCCAGCAGTGATTCTGACTTGGGAGAAAAACTGTTTTTT. Protein product: CASSDSDLGEKLFF.

This clone was found once. The chain employs TRBV2 and TRBJ2-5; D remains unclear. The CDR3 sequence is 14 residues long. Trimming took off 5 bases at V and 0 bases at J, with 10 bases between the two ends. CDR1 is SNHLY, CDR2 FYNNEI, per germline. The DNA for the CDR3 is TGTGCCAGCAGTCGCCACAGTGACCAAGAGACCCAGTACTTC. This sequence encodes CASSRHSDQETQYF.

V is TRBV25-1 and J is TRBJ2-2; possible D gene TRBD2, 6 bases. V lost 1 base and J lost 13, with 13 bases in between. CDR1 is MGHDK, CDR2 SYGVNS, per germline. The CDR3 length is 13 residues. Written as DNA, the CDR3 is TGTGCCAGCAGTGAATCATGGGGAGGTATGCTGTTTTTT. It encodes CASSESWGGMLFF.